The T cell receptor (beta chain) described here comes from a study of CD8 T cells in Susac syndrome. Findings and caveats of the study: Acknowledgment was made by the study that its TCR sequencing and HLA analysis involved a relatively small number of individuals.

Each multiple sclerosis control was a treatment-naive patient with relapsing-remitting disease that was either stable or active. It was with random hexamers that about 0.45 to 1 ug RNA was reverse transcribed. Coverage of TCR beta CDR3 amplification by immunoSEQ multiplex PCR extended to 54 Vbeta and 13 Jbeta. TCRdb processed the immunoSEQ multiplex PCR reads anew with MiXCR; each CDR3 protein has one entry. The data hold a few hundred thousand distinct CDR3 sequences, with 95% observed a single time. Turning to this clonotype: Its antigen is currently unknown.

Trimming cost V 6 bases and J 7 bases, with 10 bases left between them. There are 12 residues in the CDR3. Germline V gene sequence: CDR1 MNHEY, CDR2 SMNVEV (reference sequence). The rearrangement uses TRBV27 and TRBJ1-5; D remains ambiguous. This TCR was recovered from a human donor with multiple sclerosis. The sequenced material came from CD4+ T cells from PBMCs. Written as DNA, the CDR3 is TGTGCCAGCAGGCGCGGGTCGCAGCCCCAGCATTTT. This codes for CASRRGSQPQHF.